This TCR beta chain originates from a study of pediatric ulcerative colitis. General observations from the study: Some T cells in rectal biopsies may come from blood, especially with overt colitis. A couple of rectal clonotypes were found only in ulcerative colitis patients, all of them.

Rectal tissue came from one to two pinch biopsies taken at colonoscopy. Before the diagnostic colonoscopy, ulcerative colitis patients were free of immunosuppressive medication. Sequencing depth was up to 500,000 reads per sample. The method was immunoSEQ multiplex PCR; TCRdb's version includes in-frame clones alone and lacks a portion of them. The sample lists tens of thousands of clones, roughly 71% occurring once. This clone was seen a few times. Its antigen remains unknown. This CDR3 is 15 amino acids long. Germline-derived CDR1 and CDR2 are SNHLY and FYNNEI. The V gene end was trimmed by 6 bases and the J gene end by 7 bases; junction bases not matched to a gene: 5.

This clonotype was obtained from a boy between 10 and 17 years old with severe ulcerative colitis. The J gene is TRBJ2-2, the V gene TRBV2, with 13 bases lining up with TRBD2. Sequencing input: gut tissue. As DNA, the CDR3 is TGTGCCAGCAGAGGGACTAGCGGGAAGCTCGGGGAGCTGTTTTTT. This encodes CASRGTSGKLGELFF.